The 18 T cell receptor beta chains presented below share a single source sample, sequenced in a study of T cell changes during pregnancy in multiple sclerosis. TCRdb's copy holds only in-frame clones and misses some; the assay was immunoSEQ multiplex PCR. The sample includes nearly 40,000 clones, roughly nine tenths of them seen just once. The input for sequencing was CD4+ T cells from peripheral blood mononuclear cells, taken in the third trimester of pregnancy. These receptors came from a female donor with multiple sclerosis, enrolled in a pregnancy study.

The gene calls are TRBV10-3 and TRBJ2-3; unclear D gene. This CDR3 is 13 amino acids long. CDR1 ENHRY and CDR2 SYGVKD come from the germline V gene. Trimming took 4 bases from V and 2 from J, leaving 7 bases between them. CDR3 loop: CAISGPITDTQYF. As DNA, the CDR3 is TGTGCCATCAGTGGGCCGATCACAGATACGCAGTATTTT.

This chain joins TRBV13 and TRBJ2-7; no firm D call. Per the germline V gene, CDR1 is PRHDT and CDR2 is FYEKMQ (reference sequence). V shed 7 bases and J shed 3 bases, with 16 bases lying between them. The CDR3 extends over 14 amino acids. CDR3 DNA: TGTGCCAGCACTCTAGGTCTTAGCTACTACGAGCAGTACTTC. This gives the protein CASTLGLSYYEQYF.

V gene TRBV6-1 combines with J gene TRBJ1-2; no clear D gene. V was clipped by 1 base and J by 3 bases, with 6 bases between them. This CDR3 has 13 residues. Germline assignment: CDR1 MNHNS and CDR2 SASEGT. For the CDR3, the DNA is TGTGCCAGCAGTGAAGTTGGCTACTATGGCTACACCTTC. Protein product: CASSEVGYYGYTF.

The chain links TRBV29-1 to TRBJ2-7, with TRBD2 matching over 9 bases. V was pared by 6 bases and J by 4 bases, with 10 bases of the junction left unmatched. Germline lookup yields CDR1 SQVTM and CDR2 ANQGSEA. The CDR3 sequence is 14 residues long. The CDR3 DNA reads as TGCAGCGTGGCCCTCGGGACTAGCAGGTACGAGCAGTACTTC. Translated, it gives CSVALGTSRYEQYF.

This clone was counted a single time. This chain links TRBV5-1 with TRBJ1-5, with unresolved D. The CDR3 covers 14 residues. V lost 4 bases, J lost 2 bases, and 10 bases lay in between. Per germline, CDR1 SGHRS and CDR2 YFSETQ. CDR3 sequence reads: CASSLTTGNQPQHF. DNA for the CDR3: TGCGCCAGCAGCCTGACTACGGGCAATCAGCCCCAGCATTTT.

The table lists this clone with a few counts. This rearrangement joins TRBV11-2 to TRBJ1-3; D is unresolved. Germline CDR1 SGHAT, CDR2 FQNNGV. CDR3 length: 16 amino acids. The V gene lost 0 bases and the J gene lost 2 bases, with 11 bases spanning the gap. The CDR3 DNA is TGTGCCAGCAGCTTAGATGGGCCTTGGACTGGAAACACCATATATTTT. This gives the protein CASSLDGPWTGNTIYF.

This CDR3 reads CASRRDRQNYGYTF. For the CDR3, the DNA is TGTGCCAGTAGGCGGGACAGACAAAACTATGGCTACACCTTC. This chain connects TRBV19 to TRBJ1-2; 7 positions match TRBD1. V gave up 6 bases and J gave up 2 bases; unmatched junction bases: 6. This CDR3 is built from 14 residues. Germline CDR1 LNHDA, CDR2 SQIVND (reference sequence).

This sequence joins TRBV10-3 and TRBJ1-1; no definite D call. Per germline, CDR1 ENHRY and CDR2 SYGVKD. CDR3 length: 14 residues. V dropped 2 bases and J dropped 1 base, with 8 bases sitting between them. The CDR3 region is CAISEVRENTEAFF. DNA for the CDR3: TGTGCCATCAGTGAGGTGAGGGAGAACACTGAAGCTTTCTTT.

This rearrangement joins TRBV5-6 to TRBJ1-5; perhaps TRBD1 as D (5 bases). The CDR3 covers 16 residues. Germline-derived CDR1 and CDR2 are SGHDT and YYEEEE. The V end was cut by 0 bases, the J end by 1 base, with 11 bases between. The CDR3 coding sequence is TGTGCCAGCAGCTTGGGGTCGACAGCGAGCAATCAGCCCCAGCATTTT. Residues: CASSLGSTASNQPQHF.

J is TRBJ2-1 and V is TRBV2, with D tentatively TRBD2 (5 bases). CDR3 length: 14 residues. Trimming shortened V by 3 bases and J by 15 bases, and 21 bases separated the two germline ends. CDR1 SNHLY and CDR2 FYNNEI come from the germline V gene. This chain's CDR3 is CASSEDLLVVGRFF. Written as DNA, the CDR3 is TGTGCCAGCAGTGAGGATCTACTAGTCGTAGGTCGGTTCTTC. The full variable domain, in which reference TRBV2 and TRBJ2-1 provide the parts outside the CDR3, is EPEVTQTPSHQVTQMGQEVILRCVPISNHLYFYWYRQILGQKVEFLVSFYNNEISEKSEIFDDQFSVERPDGSNFTLKIRSTKLEDSAMYFCASSEDLLVVGRFFGPGTRLTVL.

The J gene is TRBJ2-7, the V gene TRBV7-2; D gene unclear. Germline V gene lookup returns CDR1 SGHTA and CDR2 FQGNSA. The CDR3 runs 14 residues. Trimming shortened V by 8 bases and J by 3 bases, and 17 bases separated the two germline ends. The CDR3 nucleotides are TGTGCCAGCGGGTCTTTTGGGCGAAGCTACGAGCAGTACTTC. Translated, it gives CASGSFGRSYEQYF.

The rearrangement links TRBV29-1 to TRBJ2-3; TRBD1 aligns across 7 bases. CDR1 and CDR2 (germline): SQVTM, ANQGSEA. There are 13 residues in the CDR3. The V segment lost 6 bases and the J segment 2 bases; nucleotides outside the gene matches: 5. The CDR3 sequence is CSVGTVNTDTQYF. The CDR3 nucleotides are TGCAGCGTGGGGACAGTTAACACAGATACGCAGTATTTT.

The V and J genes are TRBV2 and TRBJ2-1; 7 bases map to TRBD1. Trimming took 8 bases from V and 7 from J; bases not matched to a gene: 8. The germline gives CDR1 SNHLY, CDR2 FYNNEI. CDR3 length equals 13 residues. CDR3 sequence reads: CASLRGRLNEQFF. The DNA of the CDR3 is TGTGCCAGCTTAAGGGGGCGTTTGAATGAGCAGTTCTTC.

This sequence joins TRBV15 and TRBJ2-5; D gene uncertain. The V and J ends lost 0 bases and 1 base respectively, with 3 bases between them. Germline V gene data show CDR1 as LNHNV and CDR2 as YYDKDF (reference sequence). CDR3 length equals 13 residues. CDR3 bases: TGTGCCACCAGCAGAGACAGCCAAGAGACCCAGTACTTC. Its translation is CATSRDSQETQYF.

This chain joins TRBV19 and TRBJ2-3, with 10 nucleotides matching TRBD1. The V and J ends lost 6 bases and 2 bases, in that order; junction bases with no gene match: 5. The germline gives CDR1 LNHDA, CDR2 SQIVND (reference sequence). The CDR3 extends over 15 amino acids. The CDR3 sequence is CASRGQGFSTDTQYF. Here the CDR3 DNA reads TGTGCCAGTAGGGGACAGGGGTTTTCCACAGATACGCAGTATTTT. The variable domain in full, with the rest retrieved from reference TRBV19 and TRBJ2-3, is DGGITQSPKYLFRKEGQNVTLSCEQNLNHDAMYWYRQDPGQGLRLIYYSQIVNDFQKGDIAEGYSVSREKKESFPLTVTSAQKNPTAFYLCASRGQGFSTDTQYFGPGTRLTVL.

The DNA for the CDR3 is TGCAGTGCTAGCGATTCAGATGAGCAGTTCTTC. It yields the protein CSASDSDEQFF. The chain is built from TRBV20-1 and TRBJ2-1; D unclear. CDR3 length: 11 amino acids. Germline V lookup: CDR1 DFQATT, CDR2 SNEGSKA (reference sequence). With 3 bases removed from V and 8 bases from J, the gap between germline ends came to 8 bases.

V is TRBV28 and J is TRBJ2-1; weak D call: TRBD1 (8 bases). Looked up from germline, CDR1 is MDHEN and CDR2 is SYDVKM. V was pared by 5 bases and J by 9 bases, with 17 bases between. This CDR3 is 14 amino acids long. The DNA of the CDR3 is TGTGCCAGCAGTACTATAAGCGGGACAGGTGAGCAGTTCTTC. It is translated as CASSTISGTGEQFF.

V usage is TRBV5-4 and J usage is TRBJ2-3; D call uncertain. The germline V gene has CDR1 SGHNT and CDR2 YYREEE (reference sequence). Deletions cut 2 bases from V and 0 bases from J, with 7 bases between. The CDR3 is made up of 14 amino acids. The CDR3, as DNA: TGTGCCAGCAGCTTCAGACTTAGCACAGATACGCAGTATTTT. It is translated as CASSFRLSTDTQYF.